The clone carrying this T cell receptor (beta chain) was observed a few times. The data belong to a study of patients and donors after allogeneic stem cell transplantation. TCRdb reprocessed the RT-PCR reads via MiXCR and lists one record per CDR3 protein. This sample yields approximately 430,000 distinct CDR3 sequences, of which roughly 16% are seen a single time; 7% to 7.5% belongs to the top ten. CDR3 size: 17 residues. Germline V gene lookup returns CDR1 SGHDN and CDR2 FVKESK. Trimming left V 1 base short and J 1 base short, with 13 bases between. The clonotype comes from a human donor who was either an allogeneic HSCT recipient or a stem cell or donor lymphocyte infusion donor (not recorded which). It is not recorded whose cells these are; they may come from a transplant donor. The chain joins TRBV14 to TRBJ2-2; D is perhaps TRBD1 (6 bases). Sequencing input: blood, either unsorted or a sorted T cell fraction (not recorded which). The CDR3 protein is CASSQALGTKNTGELFF. CDR3 DNA sequence: TGTGCCAGCAGCCAAGCGTTGGGGACAAAGAACACCGGGGAGCTGTTTTTT.